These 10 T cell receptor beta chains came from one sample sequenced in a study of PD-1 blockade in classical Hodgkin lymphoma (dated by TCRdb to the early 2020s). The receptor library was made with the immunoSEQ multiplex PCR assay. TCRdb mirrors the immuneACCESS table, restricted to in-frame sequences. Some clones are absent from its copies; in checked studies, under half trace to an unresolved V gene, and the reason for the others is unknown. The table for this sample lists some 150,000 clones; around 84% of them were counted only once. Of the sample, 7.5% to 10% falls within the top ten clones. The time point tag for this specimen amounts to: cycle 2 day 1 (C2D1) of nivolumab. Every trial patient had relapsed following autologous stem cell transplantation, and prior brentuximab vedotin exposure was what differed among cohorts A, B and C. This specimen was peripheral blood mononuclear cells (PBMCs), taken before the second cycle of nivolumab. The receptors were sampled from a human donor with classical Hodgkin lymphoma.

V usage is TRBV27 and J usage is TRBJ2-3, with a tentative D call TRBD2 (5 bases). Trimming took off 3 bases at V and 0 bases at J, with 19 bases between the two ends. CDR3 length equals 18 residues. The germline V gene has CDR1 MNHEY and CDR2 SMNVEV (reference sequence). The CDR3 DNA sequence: TGTGCCAGCAGTTTGGGCAGATTTACGGGATATAGCACAGATACGCAGTATTTT. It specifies CASSLGRFTGYSTDTQYF.

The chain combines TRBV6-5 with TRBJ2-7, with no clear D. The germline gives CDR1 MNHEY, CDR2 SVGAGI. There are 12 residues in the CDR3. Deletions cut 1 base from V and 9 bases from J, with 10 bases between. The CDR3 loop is CASSYWGSGQYF. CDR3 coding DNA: TGTGCCAGCAGTTACTGGGGATCTGGGCAGTACTTC.

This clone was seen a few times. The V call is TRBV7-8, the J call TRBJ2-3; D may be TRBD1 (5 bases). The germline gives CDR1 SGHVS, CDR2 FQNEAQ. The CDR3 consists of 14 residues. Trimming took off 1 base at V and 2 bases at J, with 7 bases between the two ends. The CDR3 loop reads CASSLEGYTDTQYF. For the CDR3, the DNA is TGTGCCAGCAGCTTAGAGGGGTACACAGATACGCAGTATTTT. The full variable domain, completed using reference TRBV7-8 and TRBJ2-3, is GAGVSQSPRYKVAKRGQDVALRCDPISGHVSLFWYQQALGQGPEFLTYFQNEAQLDKSGLPSDRFFAERPEGSVSTLKIQRTQQEDSAVYLCASSLEGYTDTQYFGPGTRLTVL.

The CDR3 nucleotides are TGTGCCACACGGAATTATGGCTACACCTTC. Translation: CATRNYGYTF. The rearrangement uses TRBV25-1 and TRBJ1-2; D gene ambiguous. Germline values: CDR1 MGHDK, CDR2 SYGVNS. This CDR3 region has 10 residues. V was cut by 10 bases and J by 5 bases, with 8 bases left in between.

CDR3 amino acids: CASRPATTAVYGYTF. CDR3 nucleotides: TGTGCCAGTAGGCCAGCGACGACAGCTGTCTATGGCTACACCTTC. The rearrangement joins TRBV19 to TRBJ1-2; TRBD1 might be the D (5 bases). Trimming took off 6 bases at V and 4 bases at J, with 18 bases between the two ends. CDR1 LNHDA and CDR2 SQIVND come from the germline V gene (reference sequence). The CDR3 runs 15 residues.

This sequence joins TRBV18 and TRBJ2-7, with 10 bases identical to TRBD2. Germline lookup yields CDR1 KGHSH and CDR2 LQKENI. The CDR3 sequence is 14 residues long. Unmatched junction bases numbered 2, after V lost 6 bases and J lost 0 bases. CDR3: CASSRTSGSYEQYF. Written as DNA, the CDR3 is TGTGCCAGCTCGCGGACTAGCGGCTCCTACGAGCAGTACTTC.

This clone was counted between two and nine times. CDR3 coding DNA: TGCGCCAGCAGCTTGGGGGGGTGGAGCAATCAGCCCCAGCATTTT. Translating gives CASSLGGWSNQPQHF. J is TRBJ1-5 and V is TRBV5-1; D is possibly TRBD1 (5 bases). The V and J ends lost 0 bases and 1 base respectively, with 8 bases between them. From germline, CDR1 is SGHRS and CDR2 YFSETQ. The CDR3 contains 15 residues.

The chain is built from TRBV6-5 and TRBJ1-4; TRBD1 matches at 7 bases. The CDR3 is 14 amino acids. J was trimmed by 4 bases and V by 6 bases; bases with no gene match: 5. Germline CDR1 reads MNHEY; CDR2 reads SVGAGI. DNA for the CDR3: TGTGCCAGCAGCCAGACAGGGAGTAATGAAAAACTGTTTTTT. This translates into CASSQTGSNEKLFF.

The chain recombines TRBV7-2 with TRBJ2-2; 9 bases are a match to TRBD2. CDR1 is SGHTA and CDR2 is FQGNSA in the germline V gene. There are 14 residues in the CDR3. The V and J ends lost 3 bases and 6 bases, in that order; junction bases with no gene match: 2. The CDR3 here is CASSFTSGPGELFF. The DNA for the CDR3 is TGTGCCAGCAGCTTCACTAGCGGGCCCGGGGAGCTGTTTTTT.

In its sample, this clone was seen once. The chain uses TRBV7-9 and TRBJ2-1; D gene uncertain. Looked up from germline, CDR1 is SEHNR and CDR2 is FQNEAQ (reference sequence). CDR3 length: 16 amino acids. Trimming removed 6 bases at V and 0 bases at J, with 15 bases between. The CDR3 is CASRGRPRGSYNEQFF. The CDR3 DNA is TGTGCCAGCAGGGGCCGTCCCCGTGGCTCCTACAATGAGCAGTTCTTC.